The 23 T cell receptor beta chains presented below share a single source sample, sequenced in a study of T cell responses to AZD1222 COVID-19 vaccine. Here immunoSEQ multiplex PCR was the method, and the copy in TCRdb shows in-frame clones only, minus some. The repertoire holds roughly 120,000 clones, with around 90% as singletons. The sample consisted of peripheral blood, taken on day 0 of AZD1222 vaccination. These receptors all come from an adult in good health.

The J gene is TRBJ2-6, the V gene TRBV29-1, with D possibly being TRBD2 (6 bases). The CDR3 has 14 amino acids. Per the germline V gene, CDR1 is SQVTM and CDR2 is ANQGSEA. V was clipped by 4 bases and J by 4 bases, with 11 bases between them. CDR3 nucleotides: TGCAGCGTTGGGGAGGTTTCCGGGGCCAACGTCCTGACTTTC. Protein: CSVGEVSGANVLTF.

This clone showed up just once. CDR3 DNA sequence: TGTGCCAGCAGACTCTCGGGAATGGCCTATAATTCACCCCTCCACTTT. Translation gives CASRLSGMAYNSPLHF. The chain links TRBV28 to TRBJ1-6; D uncertain. The CDR3 totals 16 residues. The germline V and J ends were trimmed by 6 bases and 2 bases, with 14 bases remaining between them. The V gene's germline CDR1 is MDHEN and CDR2 SYDVKM.

The rearrangement joins TRBV18 to TRBJ2-2; 13 bases are a match to TRBD2. This CDR3 has 16 amino acids. J was trimmed by 3 bases and V by 2 bases; bases with no gene match: 0. Germline V gene data show CDR1 as KGHSH and CDR2 as LQKENI. The CDR3 spells CASSPGTSGDTGELFF. The DNA of the CDR3 is TGTGCCAGCTCACCAGGGACTAGCGGGGACACCGGGGAGCTGTTTTTT.

The CDR3 sequence: CASSYSAETVSEQYF. The CDR3 DNA reads TGTGCCAGCAGTTACTCGGCCGAGACAGTGAGCGAGCAGTACTTC. The V gene is TRBV6-5, the J gene TRBJ2-7, with D possibly matching TRBD1 (5 bases). The CDR3 runs 15 residues. V dropped 0 bases and J dropped 6 bases, with 15 bases sitting between them. CDR1 MNHEY and CDR2 SVGAGI come from the germline V gene.

The V gene is TRBV19, the J gene TRBJ1-5; no definite D call. The germline gives CDR1 LNHDA, CDR2 SQIVND (reference sequence). This CDR3 is 14 amino acids long. The V end was cut by 4 bases, the J end by 4 bases, with 11 bases between. CDR3 sequence (DNA): TGTGCCAGTAGTAGAGTGGAGTCTAATCAGCCCCAGCATTTT. Translated: CASSRVESNQPQHF.

This chain connects TRBV18 to TRBJ1-5; D not certain. This CDR3 has 15 amino acids. The V end lost 6 bases, the J end lost 6 bases, and 18 bases lay between the germline ends. Germline V CDR1 and CDR2: KGHSH, LQKENI. The CDR3 DNA follows: TGTGCCAGCTCCCCTGGTGCAGGAGGAGGTCAGCCCCAGCATTTT. Translated: CASSPGAGGGQPQHF.

This chain joins TRBV28 and TRBJ1-6, with 7 positions matching TRBD1. V was clipped by 4 bases and J by 10 bases; unmatched bases: 10. Germline V gives CDR1 MDHEN, CDR2 SYDVKM. The CDR3 runs to 15 residues. In DNA form, the CDR3 reads TGTGCCAGCAGTTCGGAAGGGACAGCGACCTCACCCCTCCACTTT. Translation gives CASSSEGTATSPLHF.

There are a few counts of this clone. This chain links TRBV19 with TRBJ2-7; D is tentatively TRBD1 or TRBD2 (5 bases each). The V gene's germline CDR1 is LNHDA and CDR2 SQIVND (reference sequence). The CDR3 has 15 amino acids. The V and J ends lost 8 bases and 5 bases respectively, with 22 bases between them. The CDR3 sequence is CASWGHGPFGNEQYF. Written as DNA, the CDR3 is TGTGCCAGTTGGGGCCACGGCCCTTTCGGGAACGAGCAGTACTTC. Drawing the rest from reference TRBV19 and TRBJ2-7, the complete variable domain is DGGITQSPKYLFRKEGQNVTLSCEQNLNHDAMYWYRQDPGQGLRLIYYSQIVNDFQKGDIAEGYSVSREKKESFPLTVTSAQKNPTAFYLCASWGHGPFGNEQYFGPGTRLTVT.

The chain links TRBV29-1 to TRBJ1-1; D is unclear. The CDR3 is 14 amino acids. Germline V CDR1 and CDR2: SQVTM, ANQGSEA. V was cut by 3 bases and J by 4 bases, with 15 bases left in between. Here the CDR3 reads CSVEGGRGSTEAFF. CDR3 in DNA: TGCAGCGTTGAGGGAGGACGTGGAAGCACTGAAGCTTTCTTT.

The gene calls are TRBV28 and TRBJ2-5; the match to TRBD2 covers 14 bases. Germline values: CDR1 MDHEN, CDR2 SYDVKM. The CDR3 sequence is 19 residues long. Germline trimming cut 7 bases from V and 7 bases from J; bases unmatched to any gene: 20. Written as DNA, the CDR3 is TGTGCCAGCACCGCGCGCTTAGGGACTAGCGGGGGTAATTTGGGGACCCAGTACTTC. Amino acid sequence: CASTARLGTSGGNLGTQYF.

The DNA of the CDR3 is TGTGCCAGCCAGCAGGGGGGCAATCAGCCCCAGCATTTT. Its protein product is CASQQGGNQPQHF. The chain carries TRBV25-1 and TRBJ1-5, with 7 bases that match TRBD1. The CDR3 has 13 amino acids. CDR1 is MGHDK, CDR2 SYGVNS, per germline. Germline trimming cut 8 bases from V and 2 bases from J; bases unmatched to any gene: 3. The whole variable domain, filled in from reference TRBV25-1 and TRBJ1-5, reads EADIYQTPRYLVIGTGKKITLECSQTMGHDKMYWYQQDPGMELHLIHYSYGVNSTEKGDLSSESTVSRIRTEHFPLTLESARPSHTSQYLCASQQGGNQPQHFGDGTRLSIL.

The chain recombines TRBV6-5 with TRBJ1-3; D ambiguous. Trimming shortened V by 6 bases and J by 4 bases, and 10 bases separated the two germline ends. The CDR3 consists of 13 residues. Per the germline V gene, CDR1 is MNHEY and CDR2 is SVGAGI. The CDR3 is CASRRPAGNTIYF. CDR3 bases: TGTGCCAGCAGACGCCCCGCCGGAAACACCATATATTTT.

As DNA, the CDR3 is TGTGCCAGCAGAGCGACAGGTCTGGGGACCGGGGAGCTGTTTTTT. Amino acids: CASRATGLGTGELFF. The chain carries TRBV27 and TRBJ2-2, with a weak D call TRBD1 (6 bases). The V gene lost 6 bases and the J gene lost 5 bases, with 16 bases spanning the gap. CDR1 is MNHEY and CDR2 is SMNVEV in the germline V gene (reference sequence). This CDR3 is built from 15 residues.

This clone is a singleton in its sample. This chain uses TRBV3-1 (or the pseudogene TRBV3-2) with TRBJ2-1, with 7 bases aligning to TRBD2. Germline V gene sequence: CDR1 LGHDT, CDR2 YNNKEL (reference sequence). V shed 6 bases, J shed 0 bases, and the junction held 11 bases outside the gene matches. The CDR3 runs to 17 residues. CDR3 sequence (DNA): TGTGCCAGCAGGAGGTTTCTAGCGGAGAGCTCCTACAATGAGCAGTTCTTC. Protein sequence: CASRRFLAESSYNEQFF.

Here the CDR3 reads CSAGGVPYNEQFF. CDR3 DNA: TGCAGCGCTGGGGGGGTACCTTACAATGAGCAGTTCTTC. The chain has TRBV29-1 and TRBJ2-1; TRBD2 agrees at 7 bases. CDR1 SQVTM and CDR2 ANQGSEA come from the germline V gene. Losses at the gene ends were 7 bases for V and 4 bases for J; bases not matched to a gene: 7. CDR3 length: 13 amino acids.

V gene TRBV20-1 combines with J gene TRBJ1-4, with D uncertain. The germline V and J ends were trimmed by 3 bases and 3 bases, with 11 bases remaining between them. Germline CDR1 DFQATT, CDR2 SNEGSKA (reference sequence). The CDR3 covers 14 residues. The CDR3 spells CSASSSGANEKLFF. The CDR3 DNA is TGCAGTGCTAGTAGTTCGGGTGCTAATGAAAAACTGTTTTTT.

V and J are TRBV5-4 and TRBJ1-2, with 9 nucleotides matching TRBD1. The CDR3 consists of 16 residues. The J segment lost 2 bases and the V segment lost 4 bases, leaving 9 bases of the junction unmatched. Germline loops: CDR1 SGHNT, CDR2 YYREEE (reference sequence). As DNA, the CDR3 is TGTGCCAGCAGCAGGGGACAGGGAGGGGGGAACTATGGCTACACCTTC. The encoded protein is CASSRGQGGGNYGYTF.

The rearrangement uses TRBV7-2 and TRBJ2-1, with D possibly being TRBD2 (6 bases). The V end lost 5 bases, the J end lost 5 bases, and 19 bases lay between the germline ends. There are 16 residues in the CDR3. CDR1 SGHTA and CDR2 FQGNSA come from the germline V gene. In DNA form, the CDR3 reads TGTGCCAGCAGCCCCCTGATAGCGGCACCAAACAATGAGCAGTTCTTC. It translates to CASSPLIAAPNNEQFF.

This clone has just a few counts. The rearrangement links TRBV4-2 to TRBJ2-7; a possible D gene is TRBD1 (6 bases). The germline gives CDR1 LGHNA, CDR2 YNFKEQ. Trimming removed 0 bases from V and 1 base from J, with 16 bases in between. The CDR3 runs to 17 residues. CDR3 amino acids: CASSQELAGAGSYEQYF. DNA of the CDR3: TGTGCCAGCAGCCAAGAACTCGCAGGGGCAGGGTCCTACGAGCAGTACTTC.

With respect to this clone: The junction departs from the called germline gene at one end, perhaps through a read error. The CDR3 protein is CASRLAGETQYF. The CDR3 nucleotides are TGTGCCAGCAGATTAGCGGGTGAGACCCAGTACTTC. J is TRBJ2-5 and V is TRBV12-3 or TRBV12-4; TRBD2 agrees at 7 bases. The CDR3 is 12 amino acids.

The J gene is TRBJ1-1, the V gene TRBV3-1 (or the pseudogene TRBV3-2); the D is unclear. CDR1 and CDR2 from the germline V gene are LGHDT and YNNKEL (reference sequence). This CDR3 has 14 residues. Trimming shortened V by 4 bases and J by 4 bases, and 13 bases separated the two germline ends. The CDR3 sequence: CASSRVADGTEAFF. CDR3 DNA sequence: TGTGCCAGCAGCCGGGTAGCTGATGGCACTGAAGCTTTCTTT.

The chain joins TRBV28 to TRBJ2-3; 11 positions agree with TRBD1. The CDR3 contains 19 residues. The V gene end was trimmed by 3 bases and the J gene end by 2 bases; junction bases not matched to a gene: 13. CDR1 is MDHEN and CDR2 is SYDVKM in the germline V gene. The CDR3 DNA reads as TGTGCCAGCAGTTTGGCGGACAGGGGGCCCTTGAATCCCACAGATACGCAGTATTTT. It codes for CASSLADRGPLNPTDTQYF.

The chain has TRBV5-4 and TRBJ2-3; the match to TRBD2 covers 13 bases. V lost 4 bases and J lost 8; bases outside the gene matches: 10. The germline gives CDR1 SGHNT, CDR2 YYREEE (reference sequence). The CDR3 totals 16 residues. The CDR3: CASSPGLAGEGGTQYF. Here the CDR3 DNA reads TGTGCCAGCAGCCCAGGACTAGCGGGAGAGGGGGGTACGCAGTATTTT.